Included here is one TCR beta chain sequence, with context. Its antigen is unknown. This sample is part of a study of a mutant IDH1 vaccine in newly diagnosed glioma. Time point in this sample: week 47, end of study. Each dose delivered 300 ug of mutant IDH1 20-mer peptide subcutaneously with imiquimod. Here immunoSEQ multiplex PCR was the method, and the copy in TCRdb shows in-frame clones only, minus some. The sample lists tens of thousands of clones, roughly 82% occurring once. The germline V and J ends were trimmed by 6 bases and 3 bases, with 11 bases remaining between them. CDR1 SGHTA and CDR2 FQGNSA come from the germline V gene. The CDR3 has 14 residues.

The receptor was isolated from a man in his forties with glioma. The specimen was PBMCs, collected from a glioma patient whose treatment included an IDH1 peptide vaccine. The J gene is TRBJ2-2, the V gene TRBV7-2; D not resolved. CDR3 loop: CASRPGKDTGELFF. The CDR3 nucleotides are TGTGCCAGCAGACCCGGAAAGGACACCGGGGAGCTGTTTTTT.